Below are 25 T cell receptor beta chains sequenced from a single sample in a study of cytomegalovirus exposure and HLA in healthy donors. Primers for the PCR totalled 60 Vbeta and 13 Jbeta. The repertoire was sequenced with immunoSEQ multiplex PCR; TCRdb's copy has only in-frame clones and lacks some. The sample contains 200,000 to 250,000 clones, about 80% of which appear only once. The sequenced material came from PBMCs. The receptors originated from a woman aged 55-69 years in good health and CMV-seropositive.

V gene TRBV6-5 combines with J gene TRBJ1-6, with a weak D call TRBD1 (5 bases). The length of the CDR3 is 15 residues. Trimming removed 2 bases from V and 9 bases from J, with 14 bases in between. Germline CDR1 is MNHEY and CDR2 is SVGAGI. In DNA, the CDR3 is TGTGCCAGCAGTTACCCTGGGGGGGTTTCTTCACCCCTCCACTTT. Protein: CASSYPGGVSSPLHF.

The chain couples TRBV5-1 to TRBJ2-7, with TRBD1 as a possible D gene (5 bases). The ends were cut back, 2 bases at V and 4 bases at J, with 16 bases in the middle. The CDR3 length is 15 residues. CDR1 SGHRS and CDR2 YFSETQ come from the germline V gene. CDR3 in amino acids: CASSFQTVQLYEQYF. CDR3 in DNA: TGCGCCAGCAGCTTCCAGACAGTTCAGCTTTACGAGCAGTACTTC. Filled out from reference TRBV5-1 and TRBJ2-7, the complete variable domain reads KAGVTQTPRYLIKTRGQQVTLSCSPISGHRSVSWYQQTPGQGLQFLFEYFSETQRNKGNFPGRFSGRQFSNSRSEMNVSTLELGDSALYLCASSFQTVQLYEQYFGPGTRLTVT.

V gene TRBV6-5 combines with J gene TRBJ1-1; TRBD1 is a possible D gene (5 bases). V lost 0 bases to trimming and J lost 0 bases, with 11 bases between them. Germline loops: CDR1 MNHEY, CDR2 SVGAGI. The CDR3 contains 16 residues. In nucleotides, the CDR3 is TGTGCCAGCAGTTACTCGGGGGGGACGGTGAACACTGAAGCTTTCTTT. It encodes CASSYSGGTVNTEAFF.

The genes are TRBV6-1 and TRBJ1-4; D perhaps matches TRBD1 (6 bases). The length of the CDR3 is 15 residues. V lost 3 bases and J lost 10, with 18 bases in between. Looked up from germline, CDR1 is MNHNS and CDR2 is SASEGT. The CDR3 DNA sequence: TGTGCCAGCAGTGAGGGAGGGGGGACTCGAGGAAAACTGTTTTTT. This gives the protein CASSEGGGTRGKLFF.

This sequence joins TRBV9 and TRBJ1-2, with a possible D match to TRBD1 (5 bases). This CDR3 contains 19 residues. CDR1 and CDR2 (germline): SGDLS, YYNGEE. The ends were cut back, 2 bases at V and 6 bases at J, with 29 bases in the middle. The CDR3 DNA reads as TGTGCCAGCAGCGTCTTAACTGGTGGGGGGGTCGTGGCAGGTAATGGCTACACCTTC. Protein: CASSVLTGGGVVAGNGYTF.

The rearrangement links TRBV11-2 to TRBJ1-3; 8 positions agree with TRBD1. V shed 0 bases, J shed 0 bases, and the junction held 1 base outside the gene matches. CDR3 size: 16 residues. Germline CDR1 is SGHAT and CDR2 is FQNNGV. The CDR3 spells CASSLDQGASGNTIYF. CDR3 DNA sequence: TGTGCCAGCAGCTTAGATCAGGGGGCCTCTGGAAACACCATATATTTT.

This chain joins TRBV2 and TRBJ2-7, with a weak D call TRBD1 (6 bases). This CDR3 has 11 amino acids. V shed 8 bases and J shed 1 base, with 6 bases lying between them. Germline V gene sequence: CDR1 SNHLY, CDR2 FYNNEI. The CDR3 region is CASGQSYEQYF. The CDR3 nucleotides read TGTGCCAGCGGACAGTCCTACGAGCAGTACTTC.

The chain recombines TRBV7-2 with TRBJ2-5; 12 bases align to TRBD1. The tail of the sequence fits TRBJ2-7 better, so the J call may be wrong. This CDR3 comprises 15 residues. Germline V gene lookup returns CDR1 SGHTA and CDR2 FQGNSA. The CDR3 DNA is TGTGCCAGCAGCCGGGACAGGGGGCGAATCTACGAGCAGTACTTC. Translation gives CASSRDRGRIYEQYF.

The genes are TRBV29-1 and TRBJ2-1; 8 bases map to TRBD1. Germline-derived CDR1 and CDR2 are SQVTM and ANQGSEA. The CDR3 is 15 residues long. J was trimmed by 6 bases and V by 6 bases; bases with no gene match: 13. This chain's CDR3 is CSVDTDREVINEQFF. The DNA for the CDR3 is TGCAGCGTGGATACGGACAGGGAGGTCATCAATGAGCAGTTCTTC.

This chain joins TRBV29-1 and TRBJ1-2; 10 bases map to TRBD1. Germline trimming cut 4 bases from V and 8 bases from J; bases unmatched to any gene: 4. Looked up from germline, CDR1 is SQVTM and CDR2 is ANQGSEA. This CDR3 spans 12 amino acids. The CDR3 nucleotides read TGCAGCGTTGCCCGACAGGGGGCCGGCTACACCTTC. Its translation: CSVARQGAGYTF. Full variable domain (outside the CDR3, taken from reference TRBV29-1 and TRBJ1-2): SAVISQKPSRDICQRGTSLTIQCQVDSQVTMMFWYRQQPGQSLTLIATANQGSEATYESGFVIDKFPISRPNLTFSTLTVSNMSPEDSSIYLCSVARQGAGYTFGSGTRLTVV.

The J gene is TRBJ1-3, the V gene TRBV9; 8 bases are a match to TRBD1. Germline V CDR1 and CDR2: SGDLS, YYNGEE. J was trimmed by 1 base and V by 0 bases; bases with no gene match: 6. The length of the CDR3 is 17 residues. The CDR3 loop is CASSVEGWTGSGNTIYF. The CDR3 DNA is TGTGCCAGCAGCGTAGAGGGTTGGACAGGGTCTGGAAACACCATATATTTT.

V usage is TRBV11-2 and J usage is TRBJ1-1, with TRBD1 as a possible D gene (5 bases). The CDR3 runs 14 residues. Germline V gives CDR1 SGHAT, CDR2 FQNNGV. The V end lost 1 base, the J end lost 1 base, and 7 bases lay between the germline ends. In DNA, the CDR3 is TGTGCCAGCAGCTTAGGGGGGGAGAACACTGAAGCTTTCTTT. Amino acids: CASSLGGENTEAFF.

The J gene is TRBJ1-5, the V gene TRBV27, with 10 bases aligning to TRBD1. The V gene's germline CDR1 is MNHEY and CDR2 SMNVEV (reference sequence). The V segment lost 4 bases and the J segment 7 bases; nucleotides outside the gene matches: 7. This CDR3 region has 15 residues. CDR3 sequence (DNA): TGTGCCAGCAGTTCGGGACAGGGGACCGGGCAGCCCCAGCATTTT. It is translated as CASSSGQGTGQPQHF.

This chain connects TRBV6-5 to TRBJ2-7; 8 nucleotides line up with TRBD1. The CDR3 runs 11 residues. The germline V gene has CDR1 MNHEY and CDR2 SVGAGI. The CDR3 loop is CASGGPYEQYF. Written as DNA, the CDR3 is TGTGCATCAGGGGGCCCCTACGAGCAGTACTTC.

The rearrangement uses TRBV10-3 and TRBJ2-1, with 7 bases identical to TRBD2. The germline V gene encodes CDR1 ENHRY and CDR2 SYGVKD. The CDR3 is 13 amino acids. V shed 8 bases, J shed 4 bases, and the junction held 5 bases outside the gene matches. The CDR3 DNA sequence: TGTGCCATCCAGCGGGACCAATACAATGAGCAGTTCTTC. It translates to CAIQRDQYNEQFF.

CDR3 DNA sequence: TGTGCCAGCAGCCCCGGGACAGTCTACGAGCAGTACTTC. This translates into CASSPGTVYEQYF. The V gene is TRBV7-9, the J gene TRBJ2-7; 7 bases are a match to TRBD1. The germline CDR1 and CDR2 sequences are SEHNR and FQNEAQ (reference sequence). This CDR3 has 13 amino acids. V shed 5 bases and J 3 bases; nucleotides not matched to a gene: 4.

The rearrangement joins TRBV7-3 to TRBJ2-1; TRBD2 might be the D (7 bases). CDR1 is SGHTA and CDR2 is FQGTGA in the germline V gene. V lost 0 bases and J 15 bases, leaving 18 bases between the germline ends. The CDR3 covers 14 residues. CDR3 amino acids: CASSLTGTSVGAFF. The CDR3 coding sequence is TGTGCCAGCAGCTTAACTGGAACTAGCGTGGGGGCGTTCTTC. The full variable domain, completed using reference TRBV7-3 and TRBJ2-1, is GAGVSQTPSNKVTEKGKYVELRCDPISGHTALYWYRQSLGQGPEFLIYFQGTGAADDSGLPNDRFFAVRPEGSVSTLKIQRTERGDSAVYLCASSLTGTSVGAFFGPGTRLTVL.

The chain carries TRBV27 and TRBJ1-5, with a weak D call TRBD1 (6 bases). Germline CDR1 is MNHEY and CDR2 is SMNVEV (reference sequence). V was shortened by 3 bases and J by 4 bases, with 13 bases between the two germline ends. This CDR3 spans 15 amino acids. CDR3 nucleotide sequence: TGTGCCAGCAGTTTTAACAGGGCCCTTAATCAGCCCCAGCATTTT. Translating it yields CASSFNRALNQPQHF.

The chain has TRBV29-1 and TRBJ2-3; TRBD1 aligns across 9 bases. V shed 8 bases, J shed 2 bases, and the junction held 8 bases outside the gene matches. There are 14 residues in the CDR3. Germline loops: CDR1 SQVTM, CDR2 ANQGSEA. The CDR3 sequence: CSSGQGSNTDTQYF. The CDR3, as DNA: TGCAGCTCGGGACAGGGATCCAACACAGATACGCAGTATTTT.

The V gene is TRBV28, the J gene TRBJ2-7, with D uncertain. Trimming pared 3 bases from V and 3 bases from J, leaving 9 bases between. The length of the CDR3 is 13 residues. Germline loops: CDR1 MDHEN, CDR2 SYDVKM. In nucleotides, the CDR3 is TGTGCCAGCAGTTTTTTCAGCGACTACGAGCAGTACTTC. Translated: CASSFFSDYEQYF.

V and J are TRBV6-1 and TRBJ1-1, with TRBD1 matching 7 bases. V lost 6 bases, J lost 2 bases, and 6 bases stayed unmatched. This CDR3 region has 14 residues. Germline V gives CDR1 MNHNS, CDR2 SASEGT. This chain's CDR3 is CASRQGTHNTEAFF. In DNA form, the CDR3 reads TGTGCCAGCAGACAGGGGACACACAACACTGAAGCTTTCTTT.

This chain uses TRBV9 with TRBJ2-2; D might be TRBD1 (6 bases). The V gene lost 0 bases and the J gene lost 5 bases, with 8 bases spanning the gap. The length of the CDR3 is 14 residues. Germline assignment: CDR1 SGDLS and CDR2 YYNGEE. CDR3 loop: CASSVEGGTGELFF. DNA of the CDR3: TGTGCCAGCAGCGTAGAAGGGGGTACCGGGGAGCTGTTTTTT. Complete variable domain (other parts from reference TRBV9 and TRBJ2-2): DSGVTQTPKHLITATGQRVTLRCSPRSGDLSVYWYQQSLDQGLQFLIQYYNGEERAKGNILERFSAQQFPDLHSELNLSSLELGDSALYFCASSVEGGTGELFFGEGSRLTVL.

V gene TRBV2 combines with J gene TRBJ1-3; D is possibly TRBD1 (6 bases). Germline CDR1 SNHLY, CDR2 FYNNEI. Trimming cost V 8 bases and J 0 bases, with 17 bases left between them. This CDR3 is built from 16 residues. The CDR3, as DNA: TGTGCCAGCGGCGAACAGGGCCTATTCTCTGGAAACACCATATATTTT. Translated, it gives CASGEQGLFSGNTIYF.

A few counts support this clone. The gene calls are TRBV27 and TRBJ1-1; a weak D match, TRBD1 (5 bases). CDR3 length: 13 amino acids. Germline lookup yields CDR1 MNHEY and CDR2 SMNVEV (reference sequence). Trimming removed 6 bases at V and 4 bases at J, with 12 bases between. The CDR3 loop is CASRGRASTEAFF. The CDR3 DNA reads TGTGCCAGCAGGGGCAGGGCGAGCACTGAAGCTTTCTTT.

The J gene is TRBJ2-3, the V gene TRBV19; TRBD1 aligns across 10 bases. Germline assignment: CDR1 LNHDA and CDR2 SQIVND (reference sequence). The J segment lost 2 bases and the V segment lost 6 bases, leaving 5 bases of the junction unmatched. This CDR3 has 15 residues. CDR3 sequence: CASRAGTGVTDTQYF. For the CDR3, the DNA is TGTGCCAGTAGAGCCGGGACAGGGGTCACAGATACGCAGTATTTT.